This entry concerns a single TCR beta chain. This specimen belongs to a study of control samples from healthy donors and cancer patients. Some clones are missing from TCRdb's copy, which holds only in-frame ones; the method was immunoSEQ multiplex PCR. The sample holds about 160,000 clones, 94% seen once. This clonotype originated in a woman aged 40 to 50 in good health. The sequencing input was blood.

CDR3 protein: CASSQDVSGWAGSNYGYTF. CDR3 nucleotides: TGCGCCAGCAGCCAAGATGTGTCGGGGTGGGCAGGATCAAACTATGGCTACACCTTC. The chain uses TRBV4-3 and TRBJ1-2, with D unclear. This CDR3 is 19 amino acids long. Trimming removed 0 bases from V and 2 bases from J, with 22 bases in between. CDR1 LGHNA and CDR2 YSLEER come from the germline V gene.